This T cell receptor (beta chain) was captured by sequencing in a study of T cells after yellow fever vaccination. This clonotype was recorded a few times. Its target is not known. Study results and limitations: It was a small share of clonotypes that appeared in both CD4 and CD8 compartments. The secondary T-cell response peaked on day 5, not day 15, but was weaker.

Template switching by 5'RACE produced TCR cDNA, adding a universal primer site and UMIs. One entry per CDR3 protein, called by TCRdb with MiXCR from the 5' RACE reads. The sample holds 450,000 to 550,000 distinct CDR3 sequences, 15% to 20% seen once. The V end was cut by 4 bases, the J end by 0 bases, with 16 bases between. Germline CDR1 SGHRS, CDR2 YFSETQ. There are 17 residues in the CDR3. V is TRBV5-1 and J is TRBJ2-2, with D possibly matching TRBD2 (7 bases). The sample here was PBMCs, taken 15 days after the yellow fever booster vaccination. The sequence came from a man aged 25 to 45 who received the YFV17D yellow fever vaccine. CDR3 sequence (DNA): TGCGCCAGCAGCGCCCAACCGGGGGGCGCGAACACCGGGGAGCTGTTTTTT. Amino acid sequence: CASSAQPGGANTGELFF.